This note documents a single T cell receptor beta chain sequence. Other DNA sequences in the same sample also yield this CDR3. The sample is drawn from a study of blood T cell repertoires in COVID-19. Background on the study: Sites across the United States, Italy and Spain contributed samples from acute and convalescent COVID-19. Nucleic acid was either cDNA or gDNA, and it came from T cells, B-cell-depleted T cells, or PBMCs.

Original data processing: It was from reference gene primer amplification that nucleated cell counts were estimated. Profiled with immunoSEQ multiplex PCR; TCRdb holds only in-frame clones, not every one. Clone size and the V and J calls come from that table; the DNA yielded D and trimming. This table has approximately 210,000 clones, under 90% appearing once. Recruited during active infection, patients (from Seattle) were subsequently followed longitudinally. Between the trimmed V and J ends, which lost 5 bases and 3 bases, there was a span of 10 bases. CDR3 length: 13 residues. Germline V gene data show CDR1 as MNHEY and CDR2 as SVGAGI.

Sequencing was done on a sample of peripheral blood. The source is an elderly woman with COVID-19, enrolled during active disease. The V and J genes are TRBV6-5 and TRBJ2-5, with D possibly matching TRBD2 (6 bases). CDR3 loop: CASSPTGEETQYF. The CDR3 DNA reads as TGTGCCAGCAGTCCTACGGGGGAAGAGACCCAGTACTTC.